This T cell receptor beta chain appears in the sequencing data of a study of early T cells in non-severe SARS-CoV-2 infection. Background on the study: With bulk RNA from unsorted whole blood as input, sequencing yielded unpaired chains. Study-level results: There was a bias toward anti-spike CD8 responses in VDJdb matching, which missed private and CD4 specificities.

Unique molecular identifiers were added to individual cDNA molecules. Via MiXCR, TCRdb re-called the 5' RACE reads, giving one row per CDR3 protein. This repertoire shows roughly 41,000 distinct CDR3 sequences, 5.8% found once; its top ten account for under 30%. The CDR3 has 13 amino acids. Germline V lookup: CDR1 MRHNA, CDR2 SNTAGT. V was trimmed by 2 bases and J by 5 bases, leaving 6 bases between them. This clonotype was counted a few times. Its target is not known. The TCR was taken from an adult who was a healthcare worker with PCR-confirmed SARS-CoV-2 infection or an uninfected control (not recorded which). Sequenced: whole blood. The chain links TRBV6-4 to TRBJ2-2; D is ambiguous. CDR3 in DNA: TGTGCCAGCAGTGACGGTCTGACCGGGGAGCTGTTTTTT. This codes for CASSDGLTGELFF.